Below are 27 T cell receptor beta chains sequenced from a single sample in a study of blood T cells in healthy people across ages. A second PCR of about 6 to 12 cycles used a sample-barcoded 5' primer and a J-beta primer mix. MiXCR was run by TCRdb on the 5' RACE reads, yielding one entry per CDR3 protein. The repertoire holds 700,000 or so distinct CDR3 sequences, about 20% seen once, with roughly 22% in the top ten. The sample was blood. The receptors originated from a man between 65 and 79 years old in good health.

This clonotype was recorded at least ten times. The gene calls are TRBV5-1 and TRBJ2-5; the match to TRBD2 covers 7 bases. The length of the CDR3 is 15 residues. Germline CDR1 and CDR2: SGHRS and YFSETQ. With V trimmed by 4 bases and J by 3 bases, 9 bases remained unmatched. DNA for the CDR3: TGCGCCAGCAGCCTAAGCCGGACTAGGGAAGAGACCCAGTACTTC. This codes for CASSLSRTREETQYF.

A few counts support this clonotype. The chain joins TRBV20-1 to TRBJ2-3; 8 nucleotides line up with TRBD2. The CDR3 loop spans 14 amino acids. The trim removed 7 bases at V and 4 bases at J, leaving 10 bases unmatched. Germline CDR1 reads DFQATT; CDR2 reads SNEGSKA (reference sequence). The CDR3 region has the DNA TGCAGTGTTGGAAGCGGGGGATGGGCAGATACGCAGTATTTT. Its translation is CSVGSGGWADTQYF.

This clonotype has only a few counts. An end of the junction differs from the germline gene, which may be a read error. This chain connects TRBV12-3 or TRBV12-4 to TRBJ2-7; D may be TRBD1 or TRBD2 (5 bases each). CDR3 length: 13 residues. Here the CDR3 DNA reads TGTGCCAGCATCCGGACCGGGACGTACGAGCAGTACTTT. Its translation is CASIRTGTYEQYF.

The V call is TRBV15, the J call TRBJ1-3, with D unresolved. Germline V lookup: CDR1 LNHNV, CDR2 YYDKDF (reference sequence). The CDR3 consists of 13 residues. V lost 0 bases and J lost 9, with 9 bases in between. The CDR3 sequence: CATSRDQIGTIYF. Here the CDR3 DNA reads TGTGCCACCAGCAGAGATCAAATTGGCACCATATATTTT.

This clonotype turned up a few times. The chain is built from TRBV6-5 and TRBJ1-1, with D unresolved. Germline CDR1 MNHEY, CDR2 SVGAGI. This CDR3 is 11 amino acids long. Trimming stripped 2 bases from V and 11 bases from J, with 9 bases between. The CDR3 bases are TGTGCCAGCAGTTACCTGGGGATGGCTTTCTTT. Its translation is CASSYLGMAFF.

A few counts support this clonotype. The genes are TRBV29-1 and TRBJ2-1; 15 bases fit TRBD2. V shed 6 bases and J 9 bases; nucleotides not matched to a gene: 6. Germline CDR1 and CDR2: SQVTM and ANQGSEA. The CDR3 runs 14 residues. The CDR3 DNA is TGCAGCGTCGGGGGACTAGCGGGGGGCGGTGAGCAGTTCTTC. Protein product: CSVGGLAGGGEQFF.

This clonotype has just a few counts. The chain has TRBV7-2 and TRBJ1-1, with TRBD1 identical over 7 bases. Germline CDR1 SGHTA, CDR2 FQGNSA. Trimming removed 5 bases from V and 6 bases from J; junction bases left unmatched: 9. This CDR3 region has 14 residues. CDR3 amino acids: CASSLKIQGSEAFF. The CDR3 DNA is TGTGCCAGCAGCCTTAAGATACAGGGGTCTGAAGCTTTCTTT.

Worth noting for this clonotype: A junction end diverges from the germline sequence, so it may reflect a read error. The V and J genes are TRBV6-5 and TRBJ2-4; 7 bases line up with TRBD2. There are 16 residues in the CDR3. Germline V gene sequence: CDR1 MNHEY, CDR2 SVGAGI. The CDR3 region has the DNA TGTGCCAGTAGTTCAAAGCGGGATGGGGGGAAAAACATTCAGTGCTTC. Its protein is CASSSKRDGGKNIQCF.

The chain is built from TRBV25-1 and TRBJ2-3, with a tentative D call TRBD2 (6 bases). This CDR3 region has 15 residues. Trimming took off 4 bases at V and 0 bases at J, with 11 bases between the two ends. Per germline, CDR1 MGHDK and CDR2 SYGVNS. The CDR3: CASSGGLPSTDTQYF. DNA of the CDR3: TGTGCCAGCAGTGGTGGACTACCGAGCACAGATACGCAGTATTTT.

The J gene is TRBJ2-3, the V gene TRBV19; 7 bases are a match to TRBD2. Per the germline V gene, CDR1 is LNHDA and CDR2 is SQIVND (reference sequence). The trim removed 9 bases at V and 1 base at J, leaving 4 bases unmatched. The CDR3 consists of 13 residues. CDR3 loop: CASSGLGTDTQYF. For the CDR3, the DNA is TGTGCCAGCTCTGGACTAGGCACAGATACGCAGTATTTT.

In this sample, this clonotype turned up many times. The chain couples TRBV6-1 to TRBJ2-5; D gene unclear. The CDR3 contains 13 residues. V shed 2 bases and J shed 2 bases, with 6 bases lying between them. Per the germline V gene, CDR1 is MNHNS and CDR2 is SASEGT. In nucleotides, the CDR3 is TGTGCCAGCAGTGAACATAGGCAAGAGACCCAGTACTTC. Amino acid sequence: CASSEHRQETQYF.

The chain uses TRBV7-2 and TRBJ2-2; D is possibly TRBD2 (5 bases). Germline V lookup: CDR1 SGHTA, CDR2 FQGNSA. The CDR3 runs to 15 residues. V was trimmed by 0 bases and J by 4 bases, leaving 9 bases between them. As DNA, the CDR3 is TGTGCCAGCAGCTTAGCACGAGGGAGCACCGGGGAGCTGTTTTTT. It yields the protein CASSLARGSTGELFF.

Only a few counts were recorded for this clonotype. V is TRBV6-4 and J is TRBJ2-3; D remains ambiguous. In germline, CDR1 is MRHNA, CDR2 SNTAGT. The germline V and J ends were trimmed by 0 bases and 9 bases, with 10 bases remaining between them. This CDR3 contains 13 residues. This CDR3 reads CASSDSRAGTQYF. The CDR3 bases are TGTGCCAGCAGTGACTCCCGGGCTGGAACGCAGTATTTT.

This clonotype was counted at least ten times. The chain links TRBV6-5 to TRBJ1-4; D is possibly TRBD1 (5 bases). The ends were cut back, 6 bases at V and 0 bases at J, with 11 bases in the middle. The germline CDR1 and CDR2 sequences are MNHEY and SVGAGI. CDR3 length: 15 residues. The CDR3 DNA is TGTGCCAGCAGGGGGGTCGCGGCAACTAATGAAAAACTGTTTTTT. Translated: CASRGVAATNEKLFF.

In its sample, this clonotype was seen a few times. This chain links TRBV24-1 with TRBJ1-1, with D perhaps TRBD1 (5 bases). The CDR3 consists of 11 residues. Germline values: CDR1 KGHDR, CDR2 SFDVKD. The V and J ends lost 5 bases and 10 bases respectively, with 10 bases between them. The CDR3 bases are TGTGCCACCAGTGCCCGGGACCGAGCTTTCTTT. Amino acids: CATSARDRAFF.

This clonotype occurred once. V gene TRBV11-2 combines with J gene TRBJ1-2; D is ambiguous. CDR1 and CDR2 (germline): SGHAT, FQNNGV. The CDR3 consists of 17 residues. Trimming shortened V by 1 base and J by 2 bases, and 17 bases separated the two germline ends. The CDR3 nucleotides read TGTGCCAGCAGCTTAGGAGGCGCCGGCCTCCTAAACTATGGCTACACCTTC. Translating it yields CASSLGGAGLLNYGYTF.

This clonotype was seen more than once but under ten times. The rearrangement uses TRBV5-5 and TRBJ1-2; no firm D call. Germline V gene sequence: CDR1 SGHKS, CDR2 YYEKEE (reference sequence). The CDR3 is 13 amino acids. Between the trimmed V and J ends, which lost 0 bases and 6 bases, there was a span of 9 bases. CDR3: CASSLASENGYTF. CDR3 bases: TGTGCCAGCAGCTTGGCGTCGGAGAATGGCTACACCTTC.

V is TRBV6-2 or TRBV6-3 and J is TRBJ2-3; D not resolved. The CDR3 covers 12 residues. From germline, CDR1 is MNHEY and CDR2 SVGEGT. V lost 8 bases, J lost 2 bases, and 8 bases lay in between. Written as DNA, the CDR3 is TGTGCCAGCGACGGTTTCACAGATACGCAGTATTTT. It translates to CASDGFTDTQYF.

The V and J genes are TRBV19 and TRBJ2-4, with TRBD2 matching 13 bases. CDR1 is LNHDA and CDR2 is SQIVND in the germline V gene (reference sequence). Germline trimming cut 5 bases from V and 8 bases from J; bases unmatched to any gene: 12. CDR3 length: 17 amino acids. The CDR3 sequence is CASSPSGLAGRGDIQYF. The CDR3 bases are TGTGCCAGTAGTCCCTCGGGACTAGCGGGAAGAGGGGACATTCAGTACTTC.

The rearrangement joins TRBV10-3 to TRBJ2-7, with unresolved D. CDR1 ENHRY and CDR2 SYGVKD come from the germline V gene. V was clipped by 2 bases and J by 6 bases, with 11 bases between them. This CDR3 is 13 amino acids long. DNA of the CDR3: TGTGCCATCAGTGAGGGAGACTGGGGCGAGCAGTACTTC. Translation gives CAISEGDWGEQYF.

This clonotype came up many times. The chain carries TRBV4-1 and TRBJ2-1, with 8 nucleotides matching TRBD2. The CDR3 contains 17 residues. CDR1 and CDR2 from the germline V gene are MGHRA and YSYEKL. Trimming removed 0 bases from V and 7 bases from J; junction bases left unmatched: 11. CDR3 DNA sequence: TGCGCCAGCAGCCAAGATTGGGCCGGGGGGGCAAGGAATGAGCAGTTCTTC. Translating it yields CASSQDWAGGARNEQFF.

With respect to this clonotype: Relative to the germline gene, one junction end is altered; a read error may explain this. V is TRBV30 and J is TRBJ2-5; D gene uncertain. Looked up from germline, CDR1 is GTSNPN and CDR2 is SVGIG (reference sequence). The CDR3 totals 12 residues. CDR3 protein: CAWSVPLALEHF. In DNA form, the CDR3 reads TGTGCCTGGAGTGTACCGTTGGCCCTCGAGCACTTC.

This clonotype was seen more than once but under ten times. The J gene is TRBJ1-6, the V gene TRBV12-3 or TRBV12-4, with 9 bases lining up with TRBD1. The CDR3 loop spans 16 amino acids. The J segment lost 7 bases and the V segment lost 6 bases, leaving 10 bases of the junction unmatched. In DNA form, the CDR3 reads TGTGCCAGCAGCTCGAAGGGAGACAGGGGGAATTCACCCCTCCACTTT. The encoded protein is CASSSKGDRGNSPLHF.

The chain joins TRBV12-3 or TRBV12-4 to TRBJ2-3, with 8 bases aligning to TRBD1. The V gene end was trimmed by 6 bases and the J gene end by 4 bases; junction bases not matched to a gene: 6. The CDR3 loop spans 14 amino acids. The CDR3 nucleotides read TGTGCCAGCAGAAAAGGACAGGGACCAGATACGCAGTATTTT. This gives the protein CASRKGQGPDTQYF.

The chain uses TRBV18 and TRBJ2-7, with D possibly matching TRBD2 (6 bases). The J call is uncertain, as TRBJ2-1 better fits the DNA end. The germline V gene has CDR1 KGHSH and CDR2 LQKENI. This CDR3 spans 15 amino acids. The CDR3 region has the DNA TGTGCCAGCTCACAAGCCGGGACTCCTTACAATGAGCAGTTCTTC. Translated: CASSQAGTPYNEQFF.

The V call is TRBV5-1, the J call TRBJ2-7; 8 nucleotides match TRBD2. This CDR3 is built from 14 residues. Germline CDR1 SGHRS, CDR2 YFSETQ. Germline trimming cut 1 base from V and 3 bases from J; bases unmatched to any gene: 3. As DNA, the CDR3 is TGCGCCAGCAGCTTGATTAGCGGGGACTACGAGCAGTACTTC. Translating it yields CASSLISGDYEQYF.

This clonotype was counted only a few times. V and J are TRBV12-3 or TRBV12-4 and TRBJ2-1; TRBD2 agrees at 10 bases. Trimming removed 5 bases from V and 5 bases from J; junction bases left unmatched: 9. The CDR3 totals 16 residues. The CDR3 nucleotides are TGTGCCAGCAGTCTTAACCGGGGACTAGCGCACAATGAGCAGTTCTTC. Translated, it gives CASSLNRGLAHNEQFF.